A single sample gave rise to the 23 T cell receptor beta chains below, sequenced in a study of beta chain features in type 1 diabetes. General study points: When Type 1 diabetes patients were examined, their TCRB CDR3s proved moderately but significantly shorter in all four CD4+ subsets.

These receptors have no known antigen. The investigators reverse transcribed all of the isolated RNA, so they sequenced expressed TCRB transcripts. Assay used: immunoSEQ multiplex PCR; TCRdb lists only in-frame clones, some missing. The sample yields approximately 360,000 clones, around 13% seen once. What was sequenced was naive CD4+ T cells from blood. The receptors stem from a woman aged 18-29 years with type 1 diabetes.

This clone was observed a few times. This chain joins TRBV30 and TRBJ2-1; no firm D call. This CDR3 contains 13 residues. Germline V gene lookup returns CDR1 GTSNPN and CDR2 SVGIG (reference sequence). Trimming removed 2 bases at V and 4 bases at J, with 9 bases between. CDR3: CAWSNQDYNEQFF. The CDR3 coding sequence is TGTGCCTGGAGTAATCAGGATTACAATGAGCAGTTCTTC.

This rearrangement joins TRBV7-6 to TRBJ2-7, with D hard to call. Germline values: CDR1 SGHVS, CDR2 FNYEAQ. Trimming pared 1 base from V and 5 bases from J, leaving 9 bases between. This CDR3 has 13 residues. The CDR3 nucleotides read TGTGCCAGCAGCTTAGAGGTAGCCCACGAGCAGTACTTC. This codes for CASSLEVAHEQYF.

This chain uses TRBV4-3 with TRBJ2-1; TRBD1 might be the D (6 bases). The CDR3 has 16 residues. Germline loops: CDR1 LGHNA, CDR2 YSLEER. V was clipped by 3 bases and J by 7 bases, with 19 bases between them. CDR3 in DNA: TGCGCCAGCAGCCAGGCCCTTAACCTAAGGGGGAATGAGCAGTTCTTC. It translates to CASSQALNLRGNEQFF.

This CDR3 reads CASSQSAEGETQYF. The CDR3 nucleotides read TGCGCCAGCAGTCAATCGGCGGAGGGAGAGACCCAGTACTTC. This chain links TRBV23-1 with TRBJ2-5, with D possibly being TRBD2 (6 bases). TRBV23-1 is known as an ORF, though its function is uncertain. With 0 bases removed from V and 4 bases from J, the gap between germline ends came to 9 bases. The length of the CDR3 is 14 residues.

The chain uses TRBV28 and TRBJ1-2; D is possibly TRBD1 (6 bases). Germline V CDR1 and CDR2: MDHEN, SYDVKM. V was trimmed by 6 bases and J by 3 bases, leaving 11 bases between them. The CDR3 extends over 13 amino acids. CDR3 sequence: CASSHGQYYGYTF. CDR3 sequence (DNA): TGTGCCAGCAGCCATGGACAGTACTATGGCTACACCTTC.

This clone was picked up a small number of times. This chain uses TRBV5-4 with TRBJ2-1, with 10 bases that match TRBD2. Trimming removed 4 bases from V and 6 bases from J; junction bases left unmatched: 7. Per the germline V gene, CDR1 is SGHNT and CDR2 is YYREEE (reference sequence). This CDR3 contains 15 residues. The CDR3 region has the DNA TGTGCCAGCAGCCCCGGACTAGCGGCCTTCAATGAGCAGTTCTTC. It encodes CASSPGLAAFNEQFF.

The chain is built from TRBV9 and TRBJ1-4; no reliable D call. CDR1 SGDLS and CDR2 YYNGEE come from the germline V gene. Trimming took 5 bases from V and 0 from J, leaving 11 bases between them. The CDR3 runs 15 residues. CDR3: CASSPRHSTNEKLFF. CDR3 nucleotide sequence: TGTGCCAGCAGTCCCCGACATTCAACTAATGAAAAACTGTTTTTT.

The chain has TRBV16 and TRBJ2-6; TRBD1 agrees at 8 bases. The ends lost 1 base at V and 0 bases at J; junction bases unmatched: 5. Looked up from germline, CDR1 is KGHSY and CDR2 is FQNENV. The CDR3 spans 18 residues. This chain's CDR3 is CASSQFVGTGSGANVLTF. As DNA, the CDR3 is TGTGCCAGCAGCCAATTCGTCGGGACAGGCTCTGGGGCCAACGTCCTGACTTTC.

This clone has only a few counts. V usage is TRBV14 and J usage is TRBJ1-1, with 7 bases aligning to TRBD1. V lost 5 bases, J lost 3 bases, and 6 bases stayed unmatched. Looked up from germline, CDR1 is SGHDN and CDR2 is FVKESK. This CDR3 comprises 14 residues. The CDR3 reads CASSTGRGHTEAFF. The CDR3, as DNA: TGTGCCAGCAGCACAGGAAGGGGGCACACTGAAGCTTTCTTT.

This clone has just a few counts. This chain links TRBV20-1 with TRBJ1-4; tentatively, D is TRBD1 (5 bases). The CDR3 is 11 residues long. The germline V gene encodes CDR1 DFQATT and CDR2 SNEGSKA (reference sequence). V lost 3 bases to trimming and J lost 8 bases, with 7 bases between them. CDR3 protein: CSASRAEKLFF. CDR3 nucleotides: TGCAGTGCTAGCAGGGCCGAAAAACTGTTTTTT.

In this sample, this clone turned up a few times. The V call is TRBV13, the J call TRBJ2-5; tentative D call: TRBD1 (6 bases). This CDR3 has 15 residues. CDR1 is PRHDT, CDR2 FYEKMQ, per germline (reference sequence). Trimming pared 6 bases from V and 2 bases from J, leaving 16 bases between. In DNA form, the CDR3 reads TGTGCCAGCAGTCTAATTGGACAGCAGCAAGAGACCCAGTACTTC. It codes for CASSLIGQQQETQYF.

This sequence joins TRBV5-4 and TRBJ2-1; 8 bases map to TRBD2. CDR1 SGHNT and CDR2 YYREEE come from the germline V gene (reference sequence). After removal of 4 bases from V and 3 bases from J, the junction contained 9 bases not matched to a gene. The CDR3 is 16 residues long. CDR3 sequence reads: CASSPVLAEYYNEQFF. CDR3 coding DNA: TGTGCCAGCAGCCCGGTACTAGCGGAGTACTACAATGAGCAGTTCTTC.

The genes are TRBV5-1 and TRBJ2-7, with a weak D call TRBD2 (5 bases). Deletions cut 4 bases from V and 3 bases from J, with 11 bases between. The germline V gene has CDR1 SGHRS and CDR2 YFSETQ. The CDR3 has 13 residues. CDR3: CASSNDGNYEQYF. CDR3 bases: TGCGCCAGCAGCAACGACGGGAACTACGAGCAGTACTTC.

A note on this clone: Other nucleotide sequences from this sample produce the same CDR3. V gene TRBV28 combines with J gene TRBJ2-7, with 14 bases that match TRBD2. V lost 1 base and J lost 3; bases outside the gene matches: 2. The CDR3 consists of 16 residues. Germline V lookup: CDR1 MDHEN, CDR2 SYDVKM. The CDR3 is CASSLSGTSGSYEQYF. CDR3 nucleotides: TGTGCCAGCAGTTTATCAGGGACTAGCGGGAGCTACGAGCAGTACTTC.

This clone was counted a few times. This chain connects TRBV30 to TRBJ2-7; 7 nucleotides agree with TRBD1. The CDR3 loop spans 14 amino acids. With 6 bases clipped from V and 2 bases from J, the junction kept 10 bases outside the gene matches. Germline loops: CDR1 GTSNPN, CDR2 SVGIG (reference sequence). The CDR3 region has the DNA TGTGCCTGCCTTCTAGGGGGCAAAGCCTACGAGCAGTACTTC. As protein: CACLLGGKAYEQYF.

This clone has only a few counts. The chain employs TRBV4-3 and TRBJ2-3; no reliable D call. The CDR3 runs to 16 residues. Trimming left V 1 base short and J 3 bases short, with 14 bases between. CDR1 is LGHNA and CDR2 is YSLEER in the germline V gene. The CDR3 coding sequence is TGCGCCAGCAGCCAAGCAACGGAGAGGAGAACAGATACGCAGTATTTT. It is translated as CASSQATERRTDTQYF.

This clone was recorded a few times. This rearrangement joins TRBV27 to TRBJ1-6, with D possibly TRBD1 on 5 matching bases. CDR3 size: 14 residues. Germline values: CDR1 MNHEY, CDR2 SMNVEV (reference sequence). V dropped 7 bases and J dropped 7 bases, with 14 bases sitting between them. CDR3 protein: CASNPGGTNSPLHF. The CDR3 coding sequence is TGTGCCAGCAACCCCGGGGGTACAAATTCACCCCTCCACTTT.

This clone was seen a few times. J is TRBJ2-5 and V is TRBV18; D ambiguous. The length of the CDR3 is 14 residues. The V and J ends lost 1 base and 4 bases respectively, with 10 bases between them. Looked up from germline, CDR1 is KGHSH and CDR2 is LQKENI. The CDR3 DNA reads as TGTGCCAGCTCACCACTTTTGACAAGAGAGACCCAGTACTTC. It yields the protein CASSPLLTRETQYF.

J is TRBJ1-4 and V is TRBV9, with D unresolved. Germline values: CDR1 SGDLS, CDR2 YYNGEE. The CDR3 runs to 15 residues. V lost 3 bases and J 8 bases, leaving 17 bases between the germline ends. The CDR3 loop reads CASSDAGLLGEKLFF. For the CDR3, the DNA is TGTGCCAGCAGCGACGCGGGCCTCCTGGGGGAAAAACTGTTTTTT.

The chain links TRBV5-1 to TRBJ2-4; D is possibly TRBD2 (5 bases). This CDR3 is 14 amino acids long. Trimming removed 0 bases from V and 7 bases from J, with 11 bases in between. From germline, CDR1 is SGHRS and CDR2 YFSETQ. The CDR3 DNA reads as TGCGCCAGCAGCTTGGAGAGGGCGGACAACATTCAGTACTTC. Protein: CASSLERADNIQYF.

The J gene is TRBJ2-5, the V gene TRBV29-1, with 10 bases lining up with TRBD2. Germline CDR1 and CDR2: SQVTM and ANQGSEA. The CDR3 is made up of 14 amino acids. V lost 4 bases to trimming and J lost 5 bases; unmatched junction nucleotides: 7. The CDR3 DNA reads as TGCAGCGTTGGATGGGGTAGCGGGGGGGAGACCCAGTACTTC. Encoded protein: CSVGWGSGGETQYF.

This clone was seen only a few times. The chain carries TRBV7-8 and TRBJ1-5; the match to TRBD1 covers 8 bases. The ends lost 4 bases at V and 3 bases at J; junction bases unmatched: 11. The CDR3 length is 17 residues. CDR1 is SGHVS and CDR2 is FQNEAQ in the germline V gene. In nucleotides, the CDR3 is TGTGCCAGCAGCTCCCTTGGGACAGGAGGGCTCAATCAGCCCCAGCATTTT. It specifies CASSSLGTGGLNQPQHF.

This clone has a handful of counts. V and J are TRBV11-2 and TRBJ2-1; TRBD2 matches at 12 bases. CDR1 SGHAT and CDR2 FQNNGV come from the germline V gene. The CDR3 covers 15 residues. With 6 bases clipped from V and 5 bases from J, the junction kept 5 bases outside the gene matches. Written as DNA, the CDR3 is TGTGCCAGCAGTCGGCTAGCGGGAGGGAACAATGAGCAGTTCTTC. This translates into CASSRLAGGNNEQFF.